The clone carrying this T cell receptor (beta chain) came up once. The antigen remains unidentified. Time point specified: cycle 4 day 1 (C4D1), after more than five weeks of nivolumab. Relapses following autologous stem cell transplantation were seen in all patients, with brentuximab vedotin exposure varying. Measured with immunoSEQ multiplex PCR; TCRdb has only the in-frame clones, and not every one. The table shows more than 90,000 clones, with 78% occurring only once. The data were taken from a study of PD-1 blockade in classical Hodgkin lymphoma. Study-wide context: Patients received nivolumab 3 mg/kg intravenously every 2 weeks.

Overall study results and limits: The study found that TCR diversity rose significantly by C4D1 in CD4+ but not CD8+ cells.

The sample consisted of peripheral blood mononuclear cells (PBMCs), taken before the fourth cycle of nivolumab. The TCR was taken from a human donor with classical Hodgkin lymphoma.

The CDR3 DNA follows: TGTGCCATCAGTGAGTCGGAAAGGGCCGAGCAGTACTTC. Protein sequence: CAISESERAEQYF. V gene TRBV10-3 combines with J gene TRBJ2-7, with unresolved D. Trimming left V 0 bases short and J 6 bases short, with 9 bases between. Germline-derived CDR1 and CDR2 are ENHRY and SYGVKD. The CDR3 has 13 residues.